This T cell receptor (beta chain) was sequenced in a study of T cell repertoires and HLA-DP antigens. Study as a whole: DNA input averaged about 220 ng in sorted CD137+CD4+ and approximately 1,200 ng in pre-culture CD4+.

Label denotes: CD137+ CD4 T cells sorted after culture with HeLa expressing allogeneic HLA-DP. Retrovirally transduced HeLa cells with HLA-DPA1/DPB1, HLA-DM, invariant chain and CD80 served as stimulators. After roughly 15 days' expansion, CD4+ cells were restimulated 24 h with HeLa expressing allogeneic DPB1. CD4+ T cells, purified by negative selection, averaged 97.7% purity. This clone was recorded a few times. Sequencing used immunoSEQ multiplex PCR; TCRdb keeps in-frame clones, though not all of them. The sample consists of about 700 clones, 45% to 70% of them appearing once. CDR3 size: 13 residues. The germline V and J ends were trimmed by 3 bases and 2 bases, with 8 bases remaining between them. CDR1 and CDR2 (germline): MDHEN, SYDVKM.

The rearrangement links TRBV28 to TRBJ2-7; no reliable D call. Sequenced material: alloreactive CD137+ CD4+ T cells from cultured PBMCs. The subset here: CD137+ CD4+ cells sorted after about a day restimulation with the allogeneic HLA-DP-expressing HeLa cells. The receptor's source is a woman under 30 in good health and CMV-seronegative. CDR3 bases: TGTGCCAGCAGTTTTCCAGCCACCTACGAGCAGTACTTC. Residues: CASSFPATYEQYF.